One and the same sample provided the 26 T cell receptor beta chains below, sequenced in a study of blood T cell repertoires in COVID-19. Libraries were prepared by immunoSEQ multiplex PCR; TCRdb keeps only in-frame clonotypes and omits some of them. The sample carries more than 200,000 clones, approximately 88% recorded once. Specimen: peripheral blood. The origin of the receptors is a woman aged 25 to 39 with COVID-19, enrolled during active disease.

The V and J genes are TRBV30 and TRBJ1-5; 7 nucleotides align to TRBD1. There are 14 residues in the CDR3. Per the germline V gene, CDR1 is GTSNPN and CDR2 is SVGIG (reference sequence). Trimming at V came to 6 bases and at J to 4 bases, leaving 9 bases not matched to a gene. CDR3: CACNQGQPNQPQHF. CDR3 in DNA: TGTGCCTGCAACCAGGGACAGCCTAATCAGCCCCAGCATTTT.

This chain connects TRBV29-1 to TRBJ1-2, with a weak D call TRBD1 (5 bases). CDR1 and CDR2 from the germline V gene are SQVTM and ANQGSEA. The V end was cut by 4 bases, the J end by 5 bases, with 11 bases between. The CDR3 sequence is 12 residues long. The CDR3 sequence is CSVAPGEYGYTF. The CDR3 nucleotides read TGCAGCGTTGCTCCGGGGGAGTATGGCTACACCTTC.

This clone was observed a single time. The rearrangement joins TRBV13 to TRBJ2-3, with D possibly TRBD1 on 5 matching bases. Trimming removed 8 bases from V and 5 bases from J, with 14 bases in between. CDR1 and CDR2 (germline): PRHDT, FYEKMQ (reference sequence). The CDR3 is made up of 13 amino acids. Here the CDR3 DNA reads TGTGCCAGCGCTCGGAGCAGGGTAGATACGCAGTATTTT. Its translation: CASARSRVDTQYF.

This clone has more than one count but fewer than ten. The J gene is TRBJ2-3, the V gene TRBV7-2; TRBD1 is a possible D gene (6 bases). Trimming took off 1 base at V and 7 bases at J, with 12 bases between the two ends. Germline-derived CDR1 and CDR2 are SGHTA and FQGNSA. This CDR3 has 14 residues. The CDR3 DNA is TGTGCCAGCAGCTTAGAGTGGGGGCGGAATACGCAGTATTTT. Translation gives CASSLEWGRNTQYF.

This chain joins TRBV10-3 and TRBJ1-2; D gene unclear. With 10 bases removed from V and 7 bases from J, the gap between germline ends came to 19 bases. In germline, CDR1 is ENHRY, CDR2 SYGVKD. The CDR3 extends over 13 amino acids. CDR3 nucleotide sequence: TGTGCCAGCTGGCGCGAGGGAGTGGGTGGCTACACCTTC. It specifies CASWREGVGGYTF.

CDR3 region: CATSRDLAEQFF. CDR3 bases: TGTGCCACCAGCAGAGATTTAGCGGAGCAGTTCTTC. V is TRBV15 and J is TRBJ2-1; weak D call: TRBD2 (5 bases). V lost 0 bases, J lost 10 bases, and 7 bases lay in between. The CDR3 has 12 amino acids. Germline V lookup: CDR1 LNHNV, CDR2 YYDKDF (reference sequence).

This clone has just one count. The chain couples TRBV18 to TRBJ2-5; D possibly corresponds to TRBD1 (6 bases). CDR1 and CDR2 from the germline V gene are KGHSH and LQKENI. This CDR3 is 15 amino acids long. The V end was cut by 1 base, the J end by 1 base, with 10 bases between. The CDR3 region has the DNA TGTGCCAGCTCACCACTAGAACAGGGCCAAGAGACCCAGTACTTC. Amino acids: CASSPLEQGQETQYF.

The chain is built from TRBV5-1 and TRBJ2-2, with D tentatively TRBD2 (5 bases). Deletions cut 4 bases from V and 7 bases from J, with 11 bases between. Germline CDR1 SGHRS, CDR2 YFSETQ. This CDR3 region has 13 residues. As DNA, the CDR3 is TGCGCCAGCAGCCTGGACTTGCGCGGGGAGCTGTTTTTT. This translates into CASSLDLRGELFF.

V gene TRBV6-1 combines with J gene TRBJ1-1; 9 bases agree with TRBD1. Trimming cost V 5 bases and J 5 bases; bases outside gene matches: 12. Germline CDR1 and CDR2: MNHNS and SASEGT. The CDR3 has 16 amino acids. The CDR3 loop reads CASSQGQGRLRTEAFF. CDR3 DNA: TGTGCCAGCAGTCAAGGACAGGGGAGGCTGAGGACTGAAGCTTTCTTT.

V and J are TRBV4-1 and TRBJ1-2, with 8 bases aligning to TRBD1. Germline V lookup: CDR1 MGHRA, CDR2 YSYEKL. Trimming at V came to 5 bases and at J to 6 bases, leaving 8 bases not matched to a gene. This CDR3 has 14 residues. CDR3 region: CASSAGQGFNGYTF. DNA of the CDR3: TGCGCCAGCAGCGCCGGACAGGGTTTCAATGGCTACACCTTC.

The CDR3 DNA reads TGTGCCAGCAGAACAGGGACAGGGGGGTCTGATAACTATGGCTACACCTTC. Protein: CASRTGTGGSDNYGYTF. V and J are TRBV27 and TRBJ1-2; TRBD1 matches 11 bases. J lost 1 base, V lost 6 bases, and 10 bases had no gene match. This CDR3 has 17 amino acids. Germline V CDR1 and CDR2: MNHEY, SMNVEV (reference sequence).

The chain joins TRBV2 to TRBJ2-5; 7 nucleotides match TRBD2. Germline V gene lookup returns CDR1 SNHLY and CDR2 FYNNEI. V lost 7 bases and J lost 6; bases outside the gene matches: 8. The CDR3 has 13 amino acids. The CDR3 bases are TGTGCCAGCAACCCGGGACTATCACAGACCCAGTACTTC. Amino acids: CASNPGLSQTQYF.

This chain uses TRBV6-2 or TRBV6-3 with TRBJ2-7; 12 bases agree with TRBD2. CDR1 and CDR2 from the germline V gene are MNHEY and SVGEGT. V gave up 6 bases and J gave up 3 bases; unmatched junction bases: 6. This CDR3 contains 15 residues. The CDR3 bases are TGTGCCAGCAGCCCCGGACTAGCGGGGTTCTACGAGCAGTACGTC. Translating it yields CASSPGLAGFYEQYV.

The chain has TRBV30 and TRBJ2-4; 7 nucleotides agree with TRBD1. V lost 2 bases and J lost 0; bases outside the gene matches: 7. Germline loops: CDR1 GTSNPN, CDR2 SVGIG (reference sequence). The CDR3 covers 16 residues. In DNA form, the CDR3 reads TGTGCCTGGAGTAATACAGGGGTGCTAGCCAAAAACATTCAGTACTTC. Its protein is CAWSNTGVLAKNIQYF.

This chain joins TRBV6-2 or TRBV6-3 and TRBJ2-4, with TRBD1 matching over 7 bases. This CDR3 contains 17 residues. Germline-derived CDR1 and CDR2 are MNHEY and SVGEGT. The J segment lost 7 bases and the V segment lost 2 bases, leaving 14 bases of the junction unmatched. In DNA, the CDR3 is TGTGCCAGCAGTTACCCTGGGGACAGCCCAGAGGAGAACATTCAGTACTTC. Amino acids: CASSYPGDSPEENIQYF.

This clone turned up a few times. The chain is built from TRBV18 and TRBJ1-1; TRBD1 agrees at 7 bases. The junction had 5 bases not matched to a gene; V was cut back by 5 bases and J by 2 bases. CDR3 length: 14 amino acids. The germline V gene has CDR1 KGHSH and CDR2 LQKENI. CDR3 bases: TGTGCCAGCTCAGTAGACAGGGCTAACACTGAAGCTTTCTTT. It translates to CASSVDRANTEAFF. Full variable domain (remainder filled in from reference TRBV18 and TRBJ1-1): NAGVMQNPRHLVRRRGQEARLRCSPMKGHSHVYWYRQLPEEGLKFMVYLQKENIIDESGMPKERFSAEFPKEGPSILRIQQVVRGDSAAYFCASSVDRANTEAFFGQGTRLTVV.

The chain carries TRBV2 and TRBJ2-7; TRBD2 matches at 14 bases. The CDR3 runs 18 residues. V was pared by 1 base and J by 0 bases, with 5 bases of the junction left unmatched. The germline gives CDR1 SNHLY, CDR2 FYNNEI. The DNA of the CDR3 is TGTGCCAGCAGTGAAGGACTAGCGGGGGGGCTCAGCTCCTACGAGCAGTACTTC. Encoded protein: CASSEGLAGGLSSYEQYF.

The chain has TRBV12-3 or TRBV12-4 and TRBJ2-1; 8 bases map to TRBD2. This CDR3 comprises 12 residues. J lost 15 bases, V lost 7 bases, and 11 bases had no gene match. CDR3 DNA sequence: TGTGCCAGCACCGCGGTTCAGCGGGAGTGGTTCTTC. Encoded protein: CASTAVQREWFF.

This chain connects TRBV14 to TRBJ2-1, with 8 nucleotides matching TRBD1. After removal of 3 bases from V and 1 base from J, the junction contained 5 bases not matched to a gene. Germline CDR1 SGHDN, CDR2 FVKESK. The CDR3 covers 16 residues. CDR3 amino acids: CASSQSRDRSYNEQFF. As DNA, the CDR3 is TGTGCCAGCAGCCAGTCCCGGGACAGGTCCTACAATGAGCAGTTCTTC.

This chain connects TRBV10-3 to TRBJ2-1; no reliable D call. The V gene's germline CDR1 is ENHRY and CDR2 SYGVKD. The CDR3 covers 14 residues. Trimming shortened V by 0 bases and J by 6 bases, and 9 bases separated the two germline ends. In DNA form, the CDR3 reads TGTGCCATCAGTGAGTCGCTAGTTGCCAATGAGCAGTTCTTC. Protein product: CAISESLVANEQFF.

This chain joins TRBV7-2 and TRBJ2-1; 15 nucleotides match TRBD2. The CDR3 is 19 amino acids. Looked up from germline, CDR1 is SGHTA and CDR2 is FQGNSA. V shed 6 bases, J shed 2 bases, and the junction held 11 bases outside the gene matches. Here the CDR3 DNA reads TGTGCCAGCAGAACCGGGACTAGCGGGGGGTGGGGCACCTACAATGAGCAGTTCTTC. Residues: CASRTGTSGGWGTYNEQFF.

V gene TRBV27 combines with J gene TRBJ2-7, with TRBD2 matching over 7 bases. The CDR3 has 12 amino acids. CDR1 MNHEY and CDR2 SMNVEV come from the germline V gene (reference sequence). Trimming took 9 bases from V and 2 from J; bases not matched to a gene: 4. DNA of the CDR3: TGTGCCAGGATCCGGGGGGCCTACGAGCAGTACGTC. Amino acid sequence: CARIRGAYEQYV.

This rearrangement joins TRBV10-3 to TRBJ1-2; D is uncertain. With 4 bases removed from V and 3 bases from J, the gap between germline ends came to 9 bases. This CDR3 comprises 13 residues. The V gene's germline CDR1 is ENHRY and CDR2 SYGVKD. CDR3 protein: CAISVQTDYGYTF. CDR3 DNA: TGTGCCATCAGTGTGCAAACGGACTATGGCTACACCTTC.

Only a few counts were recorded for this clone. The rearrangement links TRBV6-1 to TRBJ1-2; D not resolved. Trimming cost V 1 base and J 1 base, with 13 bases left between them. This CDR3 is 16 amino acids long. The germline gives CDR1 MNHNS, CDR2 SASEGT. The CDR3 DNA reads TGTGCCAGCAGTGAAGGGAACAGCCGATATAACTATGGCTACACCTTC. Amino acids: CASSEGNSRYNYGYTF.

This chain joins TRBV27 and TRBJ2-5; TRBD1 aligns across 8 bases. CDR1 is MNHEY, CDR2 SMNVEV, per germline (reference sequence). The CDR3 runs 17 residues. Germline trimming cut 5 bases from V and 0 bases from J; bases unmatched to any gene: 11. The CDR3 sequence is CASSPEGDRRYQETQYF. The DNA of the CDR3 is TGTGCCAGCAGTCCGGAGGGGGACAGGAGGTACCAAGAGACCCAGTACTTC.

This chain links TRBV4-3 with TRBJ2-1; perhaps TRBD1 as D (6 bases). The CDR3 covers 17 residues. V lost 2 bases and J lost 9, with 23 bases in between. Germline CDR1 and CDR2: LGHNA and YSLEER. The CDR3 sequence is CASSQNNGGGFRGEQFF. CDR3 DNA sequence: TGCGCCAGCAGCCAAAACAATGGGGGCGGCTTTAGGGGTGAGCAGTTCTTC.